One T cell receptor (beta chain) is described in this entry. Trimming took off 2 bases at V and 2 bases at J, with 25 bases between the two ends. Per germline, CDR1 ENHRY and CDR2 SYGVKD. The CDR3 loop spans 20 amino acids. These data originate in a study of blood T cell repertoires in COVID-19. The table came from immunoSEQ multiplex PCR; TCRdb's copy has only in-frame clones and leaves some out. This table has approximately 200,000 clones, roughly 94% appearing once. V gene TRBV10-3 combines with J gene TRBJ2-4; tentative D call: TRBD2 (6 bases). The sequence came from a man aged 30 to 45 with COVID-19, enrolled during active disease. Sequencing was done on a sample of peripheral blood. The CDR3: CAISETRAWDSESPKNIQYF. The CDR3 DNA is TGTGCCATCAGTGAGACTCGCGCGTGGGACTCCGAATCTCCCAAAAACATTCAGTACTTC.